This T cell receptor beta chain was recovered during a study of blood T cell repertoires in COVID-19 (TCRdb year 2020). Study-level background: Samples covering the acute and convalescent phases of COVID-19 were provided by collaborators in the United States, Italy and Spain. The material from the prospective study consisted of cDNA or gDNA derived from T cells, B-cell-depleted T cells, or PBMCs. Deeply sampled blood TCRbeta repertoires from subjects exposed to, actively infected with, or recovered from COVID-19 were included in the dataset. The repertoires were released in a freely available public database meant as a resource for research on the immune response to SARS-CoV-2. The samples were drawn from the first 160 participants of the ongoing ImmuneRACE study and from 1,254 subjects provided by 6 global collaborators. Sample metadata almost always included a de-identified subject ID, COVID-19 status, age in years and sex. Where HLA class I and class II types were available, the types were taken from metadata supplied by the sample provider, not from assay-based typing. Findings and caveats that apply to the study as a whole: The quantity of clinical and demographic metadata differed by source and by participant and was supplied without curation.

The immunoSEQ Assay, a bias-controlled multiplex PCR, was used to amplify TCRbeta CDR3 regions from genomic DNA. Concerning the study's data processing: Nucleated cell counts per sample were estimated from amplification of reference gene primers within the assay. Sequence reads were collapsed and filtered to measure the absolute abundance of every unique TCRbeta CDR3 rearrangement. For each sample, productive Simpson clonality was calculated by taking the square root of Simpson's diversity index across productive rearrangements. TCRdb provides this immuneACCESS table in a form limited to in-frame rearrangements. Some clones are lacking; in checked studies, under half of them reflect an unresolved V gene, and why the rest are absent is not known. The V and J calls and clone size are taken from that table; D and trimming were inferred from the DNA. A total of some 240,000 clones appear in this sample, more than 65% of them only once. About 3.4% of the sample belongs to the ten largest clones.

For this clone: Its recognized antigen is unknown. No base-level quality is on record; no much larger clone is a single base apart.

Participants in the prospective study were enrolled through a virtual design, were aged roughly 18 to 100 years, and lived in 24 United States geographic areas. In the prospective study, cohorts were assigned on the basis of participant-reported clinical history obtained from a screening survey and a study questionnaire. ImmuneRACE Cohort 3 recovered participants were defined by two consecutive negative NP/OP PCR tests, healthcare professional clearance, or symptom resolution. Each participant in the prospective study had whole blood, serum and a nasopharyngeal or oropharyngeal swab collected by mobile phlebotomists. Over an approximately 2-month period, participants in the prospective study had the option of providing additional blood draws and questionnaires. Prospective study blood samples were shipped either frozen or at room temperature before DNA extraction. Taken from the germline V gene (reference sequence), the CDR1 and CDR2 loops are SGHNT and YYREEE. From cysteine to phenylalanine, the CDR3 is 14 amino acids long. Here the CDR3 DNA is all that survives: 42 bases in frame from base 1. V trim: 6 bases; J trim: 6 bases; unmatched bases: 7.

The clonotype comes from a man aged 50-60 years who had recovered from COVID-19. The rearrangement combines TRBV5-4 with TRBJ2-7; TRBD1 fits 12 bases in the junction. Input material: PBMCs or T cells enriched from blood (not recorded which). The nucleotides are TGTGCCAGCACGACGGGACAGGGGGCTGTCGAGCAGTACTTC. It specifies CASTTGQGAVEQYF.